The 9 T cell receptor beta chains below were found in one sample sequenced in a study of T-cell memory formation after mild COVID-19. MiXCR was run by TCRdb on the 5' RACE reads, yielding one entry per CDR3 protein. The sample carries under 600,000 distinct CDR3 sequences, about 20% recorded once. The sequencing sample was made of PBMCs or a T cell subset sorted from them (not recorded which). The receptor set was obtained from an adult woman who had mild COVID-19 (a few samples of this study predate the infection). Cell type and time point are not known.

This clonotype was seen a handful of times. V and J are TRBV27 and TRBJ2-4, with a possible D match to TRBD1 (5 bases). Germline assignment: CDR1 MNHEY and CDR2 SMNVEV (reference sequence). Trimming cost V 5 bases and J 8 bases, with 22 bases left between them. There are 16 residues in the CDR3. For the CDR3, the DNA is TGTGCCAGCAGTAGAGGTCACGCCGGTGGGGCGGACATTCAGTACTTC. Its translation: CASSRGHAGGADIQYF.

The genes are TRBV7-9 and TRBJ2-3; 8 bases line up with TRBD2. In germline, CDR1 is SEHNR, CDR2 FQNEAQ (reference sequence). CDR3 size: 15 residues. The trim removed 4 bases at V and 2 bases at J, leaving 5 bases unmatched. CDR3 DNA sequence: TGTGCCAGCAGCTCCGGGACTAGTCCCACAGATACGCAGTATTTT. It is translated as CASSSGTSPTDTQYF.

The V call is TRBV7-8, the J call TRBJ1-5; D possibly corresponds to TRBD1 (6 bases). CDR1 SGHVS and CDR2 FQNEAQ come from the germline V gene. Trimming cost V 4 bases and J 3 bases, with 16 bases left between them. This CDR3 region has 16 residues. CDR3: CASSSRAAGVNQPQHF. The CDR3 DNA reads as TGTGCCAGCAGCTCAAGGGCCGCAGGGGTCAATCAGCCCCAGCATTTT.

This clonotype has more than one count but fewer than ten. This chain joins TRBV10-3 and TRBJ2-7; TRBD2 might be the D (6 bases). V was shortened by 6 bases and J by 0 bases, with 12 bases between the two germline ends. Germline V gene sequence: CDR1 ENHRY, CDR2 SYGVKD. There are 14 residues in the CDR3. The CDR3: CAIRGTSHSYEQYF. In DNA form, the CDR3 reads TGTGCCATCAGGGGTACTAGCCACTCCTACGAGCAGTACTTC.

This clonotype was seen only a few times. This chain connects TRBV12-3 or TRBV12-4 to TRBJ1-5; D unclear. V lost 2 bases, J lost 0 bases, and 11 bases lay in between. This CDR3 spans 16 amino acids. Here the CDR3 reads CASSLNRYLSNQPQHF. Written as DNA, the CDR3 is TGTGCCAGCAGTTTAAACAGATACCTTAGCAATCAGCCCCAGCATTTT.

This chain links TRBV6-5 with TRBJ1-1; D unresolved. This CDR3 is 13 amino acids long. V was cut by 0 bases and J by 5 bases, with 7 bases left in between. Germline V CDR1 and CDR2: MNHEY, SVGAGI. The CDR3 loop reads CASSYSGRTEAFF. The CDR3 DNA sequence: TGTGCCAGCAGTTACTCGGGAAGGACTGAAGCTTTCTTT.

Worth noting for this clonotype: Germline and junction disagree at one end, which may indicate a read error. Here the CDR3 DNA reads TGTGACAGCAGCCACATTAGCGTGGGGATATCCTACGAGCAGTACTTC. Translation: CDSSHISVGISYEQYF. This chain links TRBV12-3 or TRBV12-4 with TRBJ2-7, with a tentative D call TRBD2 (5 bases). This CDR3 is 16 amino acids long.

A note on this clonotype: An end of the junction does not agree with germline; a read error may underlie this. This chain connects TRBV5-4 to TRBJ2-2, with 8 bases fitting TRBD2. This CDR3 has 16 amino acids. The V gene's germline CDR1 is SGHNT and CDR2 YYREEE (reference sequence). Here the CDR3 reads CANSFTGGPGTGELFF. The CDR3 coding sequence is TGTGCCAACAGCTTTACGGGAGGGCCGGGCACCGGGGAGCTGTTTTTT.

The table lists this clonotype with a few counts. V usage is TRBV27 and J usage is TRBJ1-4; D ambiguous. CDR3 length equals 15 residues. V was pared by 6 bases and J by 0 bases, with 11 bases between. Germline CDR1 is MNHEY and CDR2 is SMNVEV (reference sequence). CDR3 bases: TGTGCCAGCAGCAAGGCAGCTGCAACTAATGAAAAACTGTTTTTT. Translating it yields CASSKAAATNEKLFF.